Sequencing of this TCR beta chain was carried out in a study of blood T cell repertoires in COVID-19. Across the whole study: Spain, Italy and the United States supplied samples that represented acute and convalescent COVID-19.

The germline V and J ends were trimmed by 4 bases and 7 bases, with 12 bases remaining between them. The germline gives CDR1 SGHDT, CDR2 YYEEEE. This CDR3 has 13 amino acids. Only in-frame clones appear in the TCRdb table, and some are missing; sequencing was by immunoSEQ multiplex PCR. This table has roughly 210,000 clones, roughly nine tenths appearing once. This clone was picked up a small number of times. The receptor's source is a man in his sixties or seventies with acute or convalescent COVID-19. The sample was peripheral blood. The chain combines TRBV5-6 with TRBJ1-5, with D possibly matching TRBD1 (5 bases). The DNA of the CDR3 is TGTGCCAGCAGCCAGGGAGGGCGGCAGCCCCAGCATTTT. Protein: CASSQGGRQPQHF.